Listed below are T cell receptor beta chains from one sample, sequenced in a study of CD8 T cells in ankylosing spondylitis. TCRdb re-derived calls from the 5' RACE reads in MiXCR, one entry per CDR3 protein. The sample has some 700,000 distinct CDR3 sequences; roughly 19% are singletons. The source material was blood, either unsorted or a sorted T cell fraction (not recorded which). The receptors come from a male donor with ankylosing spondylitis. Both conserved end residues are part of each CDR3. The D gene is left open where the match is weak. The size of a clone is reported for some rows only, either as once, few or many, or as a class for expanded clones.

V: TRBV9; J: TRBJ2-3; D: TRBD2; size: -; CDR3: CASSEAGGHSDTQYF; DNA: TGTGCCAGCAGCGAAGCGGGAGGTCATTCAGATACGCAGTATTTT
V: TRBV5-1; J: TRBJ2-1; D: -; size: -; CDR3: CASSPERISYNEQFF; DNA: TGCGCCAGCAGCCCAGAACGGATATCCTACAATGAGCAGTTCTTC
V: TRBV7-9; J: TRBJ2-1; D: TRBD2; size: -; CDR3: CASRPQLPLAGYNEQFF; DNA: TGTGCCAGCAGACCACAATTACCTTTAGCGGGCTACAATGAGCAGTTCTTC
V: TRBV5-6; J: TRBJ1-5; D: TRBD1; size: -; CDR3: CASSLYGQVIQPQHF; DNA: TGTGCCAGCAGCTTGTACGGACAGGTAATTCAGCCCCAGCATTTT
V: TRBV7-3; J: TRBJ2-2; D: TRBD2; size: few; CDR3: CASSRSGGEAGELFF; DNA: TGTGCCAGCAGCCGTAGCGGGGGCGAGGCCGGGGAGCTGTTTTTT
V: TRBV4-3; J: TRBJ1-5; D: -; size: -; CDR3: CASSQDVDRNQPQHF; DNA: TGCGCCAGCAGCCAAGATGTTGACCGCAATCAGCCCCAGCATTTT
V: TRBV20-1; J: TRBJ2-2; D: -; size: few; CDR3: CSARDLGRNTGELFF; DNA: TGCAGTGCTAGAGACCTGGGGCGGAACACCGGGGAGCTGTTTTTT
V: TRBV25-1; J: TRBJ2-3; D: TRBD1; size: -; CDR3: CASSGNIRTGNTDTQYF; DNA: TGTGCCAGCAGTGGGAACATTAGGACAGGGAACACAGATACGCAGTATTTT
V: TRBV4-1; J: TRBJ2-2; D: TRBD2; size: few; CDR3: CASSQDRTSAGELFF; DNA: TGCGCCAGCAGCCAAGATAGGACTAGCGCCGGGGAGCTGTTTTTT
V: TRBV20-1; J: TRBJ2-1; D: -; size: -; CDR3: CSAKGTSGFRNEQFF; DNA: TGCAGTGCCAAGGGGACGAGCGGGTTCCGCAATGAGCAGTTCTTC
V: TRBV12-3/TRBV12-4; J: TRBJ2-3; D: TRBD2; size: few; CDR3: CASSLELAGPRDTQYF; DNA: TGTGCCAGCAGTTTGGAACTAGCGGGCCCGAGGGATACGCAGTATTTT
V: TRBV29-1; J: TRBJ2-7; D: TRBD1; size: few; CDR3: CSVEDRQGAYEQYF; DNA: TGCAGCGTTGAAGATCGGCAGGGGGCTTACGAGCAGTACTTC
V: TRBV11-2; J: TRBJ2-7; D: TRBD1; size: few; CDR3: CASSLDRQGPYEQYF; DNA: TGTGCCAGCAGCTTAGATAGACAGGGCCCCTACGAGCAGTACTTC
V: TRBV2; J: TRBJ2-7; D: -; size: few; CDR3: CASSERSVAEFF; DNA: TGTGCCAGCAGTGAGCGGTCGGTCGCTGAATTCTTC
V: TRBV6-1; J: TRBJ1-1; D: -; size: -; CDR3: CASTQGFGNTEAFF; DNA: TGTGCCAGCACCCAGGGTTTTGGGAACACTGAAGCTTTCTTT
V: TRBV4-1; J: TRBJ1-4; D: TRBD1; size: many; CDR3: CASSFRPGQGNEKLFF; DNA: TGCGCCAGCAGCTTTCGTCCGGGACAGGGAAACGAAAAACTGTTTTTT
V: TRBV29-1; J: TRBJ1-1; D: -; size: -; CDR3: CSAERERGPEAFF; DNA: TGCAGCGCCGAGAGGGAAAGGGGACCTGAAGCTTTCTTT
V: TRBV6-1; J: TRBJ1-1; D: TRBD1; size: few; CDR3: CASRHRDRESEAFF; DNA: TGTGCCAGCAGGCACCGGGACAGGGAATCTGAAGCTTTCTTT
V: TRBV29-1; J: TRBJ2-5; D: TRBD2; size: -; CDR3: CSATRGGSETQYF; DNA: TGCAGCGCCACGCGCGGGGGGTCAGAGACCCAGTACTTC
V: TRBV29-1; J: TRBJ1-1; D: -; size: -; CDR3: CSVSRENTEAFF; DNA: TGCAGCGTCAGCAGGGAGAACACTGAAGCTTTCTTT
V: TRBV20-1; J: TRBJ2-7; D: TRBD2; size: few; CDR3: CSARPLRLALSGQYF; DNA: TGCAGTGCTAGACCTTTACGACTAGCTCTTAGCGGGCAGTACTTC
V: TRBV7-9; J: TRBJ2-3; D: -; size: few; CDR3: CASSLPGPSTDTQYF; DNA: TGTGCCAGCAGCCTTCCGGGACCGAGCACAGATACGCAGTATTTT
V: TRBV4-3; J: TRBJ2-3; D: TRBD2; size: few; CDR3: CASSQEPRGGDTQYF; DNA: TGCGCCAGCAGCCAAGAGCCCCGGGGGGGAGATACGCAGTATTTT
V: TRBV30; J: TRBJ2-1; D: -; size: many; CDR3: CAWSRGGDRDNEQFF; DNA: TGTGCCTGGAGCAGGGGTGGGGACCGGGACAATGAGCAGTTCTTC
V: TRBV7-9; J: TRBJ1-2; D: TRBD1; size: -; CDR3: CASSLPTGVWNGYTF; DNA: TGTGCCAGCAGCTTGCCCACAGGGGTGTGGAATGGCTACACCTTC
V: TRBV18; J: TRBJ2-1; D: -; size: -; CDR3: CASSPDERTRNEQFF; DNA: TGTGCCAGCTCGCCGGACGAAAGAACACGCAATGAGCAGTTCTTC
V: TRBV5-1; J: TRBJ2-2; D: -; size: -; CDR3: CASSMTTTDTGELFF; DNA: TGCGCCAGCAGCATGACTACGACGGACACCGGGGAGCTGTTTTTT
V: TRBV28; J: TRBJ2-4; D: TRBD2; size: few; CDR3: CASSPFPRLAGGLAKNIQYF; DNA: TGTGCCAGCAGTCCCTTCCCCCGGCTAGCGGGAGGCCTAGCCAAAAACATTCAGTACTTC
V: TRBV29-1; J: TRBJ2-2; D: TRBD2; size: -; CDR3: CSVEALGGTGELFF; DNA: TGCAGCGTTGAGGCCCTGGGGGGGACCGGGGAGCTGTTTTTT